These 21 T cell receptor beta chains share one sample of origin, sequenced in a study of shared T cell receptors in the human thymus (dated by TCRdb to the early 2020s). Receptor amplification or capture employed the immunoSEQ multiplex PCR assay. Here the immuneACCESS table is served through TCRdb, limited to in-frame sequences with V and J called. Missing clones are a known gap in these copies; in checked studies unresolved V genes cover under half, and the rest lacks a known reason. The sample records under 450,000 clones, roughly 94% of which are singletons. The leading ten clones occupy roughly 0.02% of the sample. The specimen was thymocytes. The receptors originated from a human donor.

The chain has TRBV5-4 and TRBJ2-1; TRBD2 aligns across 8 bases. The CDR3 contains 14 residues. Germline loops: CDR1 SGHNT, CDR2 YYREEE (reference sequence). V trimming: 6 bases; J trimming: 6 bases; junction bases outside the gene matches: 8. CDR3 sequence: CASTSRGGRNEQFF. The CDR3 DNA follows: TGTGCCAGCACCTCCCGCGGGGGGCGCAATGAGCAGTTCTTC. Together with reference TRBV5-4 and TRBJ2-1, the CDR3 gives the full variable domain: ETGVTQSPTHLIKTRGQQVTLRCSSQSGHNTVSWYQQALGQGPQFIFQYYREEENGRGNFPPRFSGLQFPNYSSELNVNALELDDSALYLCASTSRGGRNEQFFGPGTRLTVL.

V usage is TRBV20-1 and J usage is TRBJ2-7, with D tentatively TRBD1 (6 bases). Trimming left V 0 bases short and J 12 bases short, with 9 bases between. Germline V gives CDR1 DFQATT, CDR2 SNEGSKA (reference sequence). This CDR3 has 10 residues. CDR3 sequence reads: CSAREQGPYF. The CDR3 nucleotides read TGCAGTGCTAGAGAGCAGGGGCCGTACTTC.

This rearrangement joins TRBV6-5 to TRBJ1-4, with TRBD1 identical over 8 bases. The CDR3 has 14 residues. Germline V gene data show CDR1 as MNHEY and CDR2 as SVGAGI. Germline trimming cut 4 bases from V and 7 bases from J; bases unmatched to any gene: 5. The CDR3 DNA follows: TGTGCCAGCAGTTCCACAGGGGGGCTTGAAAAACTGTTTTTT. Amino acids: CASSSTGGLEKLFF.

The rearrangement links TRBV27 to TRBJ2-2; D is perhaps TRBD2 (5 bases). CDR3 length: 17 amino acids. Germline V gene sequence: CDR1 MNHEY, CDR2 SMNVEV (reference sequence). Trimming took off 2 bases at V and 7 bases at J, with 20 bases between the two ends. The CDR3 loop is CASSLRPWTDCGGELFF. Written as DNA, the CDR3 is TGTGCCAGCAGTTTACGTCCCTGGACTGACTGCGGCGGGGAGCTGTTTTTT.

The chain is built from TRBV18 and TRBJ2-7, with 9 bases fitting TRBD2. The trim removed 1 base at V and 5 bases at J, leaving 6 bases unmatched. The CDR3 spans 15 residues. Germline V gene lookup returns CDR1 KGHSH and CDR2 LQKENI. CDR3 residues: CASSPRAGGGHEQYF. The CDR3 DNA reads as TGTGCCAGCTCACCACGGGCGGGAGGGGGCCACGAGCAGTACTTC.

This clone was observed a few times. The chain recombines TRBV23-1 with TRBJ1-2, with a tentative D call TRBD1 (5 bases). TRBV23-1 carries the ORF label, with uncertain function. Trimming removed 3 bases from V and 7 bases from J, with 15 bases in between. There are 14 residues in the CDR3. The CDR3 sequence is CASSQFIRECGYTF. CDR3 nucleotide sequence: TGCGCCAGCAGTCAGTTCATCAGGGAATGTGGCTACACCTTC.

CDR3 in DNA: TGTGCCAGCACCGAGAGGGCGGATGATAGCAATCAGCCCCAGCATTTT. It is translated as CASTERADDSNQPQHF. V usage is TRBV28 and J usage is TRBJ1-5; D unresolved. V lost 7 bases, J lost 0 bases, and 16 bases lay in between. Germline CDR1 reads MDHEN; CDR2 reads SYDVKM. The CDR3 contains 16 residues.

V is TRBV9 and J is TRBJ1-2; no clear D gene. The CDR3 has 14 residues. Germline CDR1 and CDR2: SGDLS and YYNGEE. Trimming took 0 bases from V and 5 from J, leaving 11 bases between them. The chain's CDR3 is CASSVEASFYGYTF. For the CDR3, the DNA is TGTGCCAGCAGCGTAGAGGCAAGCTTTTATGGCTACACCTTC.

CDR3 in amino acids: CASSGGRGHQPQHF. The DNA of the CDR3 is TGTGCCAGTAGTGGGGGACGGGGGCATCAGCCCCAGCATTTT. This sequence joins TRBV19 and TRBJ1-5; D might be TRBD1 (6 bases). Trimming pared 5 bases from V and 5 bases from J, leaving 13 bases between. CDR1 is LNHDA, CDR2 SQIVND, per germline (reference sequence). CDR3 length equals 14 residues.

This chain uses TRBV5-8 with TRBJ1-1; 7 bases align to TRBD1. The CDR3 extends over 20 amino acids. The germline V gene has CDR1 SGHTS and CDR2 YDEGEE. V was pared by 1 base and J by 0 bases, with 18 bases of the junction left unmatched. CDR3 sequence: CASSLNGTEPRTRMNTEAFF. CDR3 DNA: TGTGCCAGCAGCTTGAATGGGACAGAGCCCCGCACGCGAATGAACACTGAAGCTTTCTTT.

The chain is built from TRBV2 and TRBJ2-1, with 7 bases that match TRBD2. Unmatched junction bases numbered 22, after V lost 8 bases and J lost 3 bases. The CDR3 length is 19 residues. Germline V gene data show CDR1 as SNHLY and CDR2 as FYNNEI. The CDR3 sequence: CASVSGEGGLARVYNEQFF. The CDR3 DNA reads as TGTGCCAGCGTCAGCGGGGAGGGTGGTTTAGCGCGAGTCTACAATGAGCAGTTCTTC.

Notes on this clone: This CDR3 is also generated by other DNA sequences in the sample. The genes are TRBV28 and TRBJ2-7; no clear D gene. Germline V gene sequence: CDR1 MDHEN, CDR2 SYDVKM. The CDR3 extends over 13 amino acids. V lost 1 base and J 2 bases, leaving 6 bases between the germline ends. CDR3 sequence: CASSLLPPYEQYF. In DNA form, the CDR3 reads TGTGCCAGCAGTTTATTACCCCCCTACGAGCAGTACTTC.

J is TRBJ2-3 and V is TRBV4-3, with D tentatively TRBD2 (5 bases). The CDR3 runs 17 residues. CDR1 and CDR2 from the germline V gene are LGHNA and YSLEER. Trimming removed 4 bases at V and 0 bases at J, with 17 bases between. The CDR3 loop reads CASSPGWEWRSTDTQYF. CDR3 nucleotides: TGCGCCAGCAGCCCCGGGTGGGAGTGGAGGAGCACAGATACGCAGTATTTT.

The CDR3 here is CASSLAGSNQETQYF. CDR3 sequence (DNA): TGTGCCAGCAGCTTAGCCGGTAGTAACCAAGAGACCCAGTACTTC. The V call is TRBV7-2, the J call TRBJ2-5; D not certain. Looked up from germline, CDR1 is SGHTA and CDR2 is FQGNSA. Between the trimmed V and J ends, which lost 0 bases and 0 bases, there was a span of 8 bases. The CDR3 sequence is 15 residues long.

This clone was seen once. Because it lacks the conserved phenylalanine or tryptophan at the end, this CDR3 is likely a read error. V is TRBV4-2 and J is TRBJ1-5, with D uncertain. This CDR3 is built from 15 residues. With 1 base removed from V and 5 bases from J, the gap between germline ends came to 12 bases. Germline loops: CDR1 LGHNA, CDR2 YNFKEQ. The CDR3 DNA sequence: TGTGCCAGCAGCCAAGCGGTGGGAGGAGATCAGCCCCAGCATCTT. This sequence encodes CASSQAVGGDQPQHL.

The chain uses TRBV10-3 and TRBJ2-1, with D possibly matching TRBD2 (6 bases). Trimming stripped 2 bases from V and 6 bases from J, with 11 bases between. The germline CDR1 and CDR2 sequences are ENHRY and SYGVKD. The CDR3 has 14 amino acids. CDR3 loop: CAISERRAGNEQFF. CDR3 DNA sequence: TGTGCCATCAGTGAGAGGAGGGCGGGCAATGAGCAGTTCTTC.

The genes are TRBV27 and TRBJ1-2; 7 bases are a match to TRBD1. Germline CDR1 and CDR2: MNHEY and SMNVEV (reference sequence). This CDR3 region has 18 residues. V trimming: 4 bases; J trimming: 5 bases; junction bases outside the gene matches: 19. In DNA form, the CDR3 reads TGTGCCAGCAGTTCAACGCCCACCGACAGGGTTCTCCCGTATGGCTACACCTTC. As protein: CASSSTPTDRVLPYGYTF.

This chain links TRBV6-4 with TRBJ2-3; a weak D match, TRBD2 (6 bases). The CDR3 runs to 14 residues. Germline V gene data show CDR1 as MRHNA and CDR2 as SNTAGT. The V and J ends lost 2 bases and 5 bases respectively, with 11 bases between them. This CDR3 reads CASSDRNGGDTQYF. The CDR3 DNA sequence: TGTGCCAGCAGTGACCGAAACGGGGGAGATACGCAGTATTTT.

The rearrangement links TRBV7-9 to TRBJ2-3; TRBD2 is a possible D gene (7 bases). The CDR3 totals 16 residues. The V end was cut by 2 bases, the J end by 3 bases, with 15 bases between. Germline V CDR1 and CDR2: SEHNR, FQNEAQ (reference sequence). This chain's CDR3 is CASSLSSRGATDTQYF. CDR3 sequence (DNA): TGTGCCAGCAGCTTATCCAGCCGGGGGGCTACAGATACGCAGTATTTT.

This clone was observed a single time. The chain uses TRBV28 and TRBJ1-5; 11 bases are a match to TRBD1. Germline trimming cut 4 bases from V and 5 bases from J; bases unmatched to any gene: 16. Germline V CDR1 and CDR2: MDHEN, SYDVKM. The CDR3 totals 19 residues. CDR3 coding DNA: TGTGCCAGCAGTTCGCCACCGGGACAGGGGGGTATGTTGGATCAGCCCCAGCATTTT. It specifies CASSSPPGQGGMLDQPQHF.

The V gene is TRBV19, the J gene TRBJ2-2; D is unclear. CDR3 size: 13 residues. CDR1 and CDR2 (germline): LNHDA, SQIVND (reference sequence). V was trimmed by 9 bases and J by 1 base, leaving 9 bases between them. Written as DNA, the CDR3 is TGTGCCAGCGTAAAAGGGAACACCGGGGAGCTGTTTTTT. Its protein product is CASVKGNTGELFF.